Following are 14 T cell receptor beta chains from one sample sequenced in a study of T cells after yellow fever vaccination. TCRdb re-called the 5' RACE reads with MiXCR, one entry per CDR3 protein. The sample shows around 530,000 distinct CDR3 sequences, roughly 17% of them seen only once. The starting material was PBMCs, obtained less than 6 days after the first yellow fever vaccination. These receptors were obtained from a man aged 18 to 30 who received the YFV17D yellow fever vaccine.

This clonotype was detected a few times. The chain employs TRBV11-2 and TRBJ2-3, with a tentative D call TRBD2 (7 bases). The CDR3 sequence is 16 residues long. V lost 0 bases and J 4 bases, leaving 14 bases between the germline ends. CDR1 is SGHAT, CDR2 FQNNGV, per germline. This chain's CDR3 is CASSLEGGGNADTQYF. The CDR3, as DNA: TGTGCCAGCAGCTTAGAGGGAGGGGGGAACGCAGATACGCAGTATTTT. The full variable domain, its missing parts supplied by reference TRBV11-2 and TRBJ2-3, is EAGVAQSPRYKIIEKRQSVAFWCNPISGHATLYWYQQILGQGPKLLIQFQNNGVVDDSQLPKDRFSAERLKGVDSTLKIQPAKLEDSAVYLCASSLEGGGNADTQYFGPGTRLTVL.

The V gene is TRBV5-1, the J gene TRBJ1-6; a weak D match, TRBD1 (6 bases). V was trimmed by 5 bases and J by 14 bases, leaving 20 bases between them. Germline values: CDR1 SGHRS, CDR2 YFSETQ. CDR3 size: 14 residues. CDR3: CASSLGQPYATLHF. The DNA for the CDR3 is TGCGCCAGCAGTTTAGGACAGCCTTACGCCACCCTCCACTTT.

This clonotype was counted many times. J is TRBJ2-5 and V is TRBV5-1, with D unresolved. The CDR3 sequence is 12 residues long. V shed 4 bases and J shed 0 bases, with 4 bases lying between them. Germline loops: CDR1 SGHRS, CDR2 YFSETQ. CDR3 DNA sequence: TGCGCCAGCAGCGGGGACCAAGAGACCCAGTACTTC. Encoded protein: CASSGDQETQYF. Full variable domain (remainder filled in from reference TRBV5-1 and TRBJ2-5): KAGVTQTPRYLIKTRGQQVTLSCSPISGHRSVSWYQQTPGQGLQFLFEYFSETQRNKGNFPGRFSGRQFSNSRSEMNVSTLELGDSALYLCASSGDQETQYFGPGTRLLVL.

The V call is TRBV20-1, the J call TRBJ2-3, with 7 bases aligning to TRBD1. V dropped 5 bases and J dropped 4; count of bases not matched to a gene: 6. This CDR3 has 13 residues. The germline V gene has CDR1 DFQATT and CDR2 SNEGSKA (reference sequence). The CDR3 bases are TGCAGTGCTTTAGACAGGGACCCAGATACGCAGTATTTT. Translation: CSALDRDPDTQYF.

The chain is built from TRBV4-1 and TRBJ2-3, with 7 bases lining up with TRBD2. The CDR3 sequence is 16 residues long. Germline CDR1 reads MGHRA; CDR2 reads YSYEKL. The V and J ends lost 3 bases and 4 bases, in that order; junction bases with no gene match: 10. CDR3 sequence (DNA): TGCGCCAGCAGCCACCCGACCGGGGGGATTGCAGATACGCAGTATTTT. Translation gives CASSHPTGGIADTQYF.

The gene calls are TRBV4-1 and TRBJ1-1; D unclear. The CDR3 length is 16 residues. Germline CDR1 is MGHRA and CDR2 is YSYEKL. With 0 bases removed from V and 2 bases from J, the gap between germline ends came to 13 bases. CDR3 residues: CASSQEGSSSNTEAFF. CDR3 nucleotides: TGCGCCAGCAGCCAAGAGGGGTCCTCGTCTAACACTGAAGCTTTCTTT.

This clonotype has just a few counts. The J gene is TRBJ2-5, the V gene TRBV20-1, with D perhaps matching TRBD2 (6 bases). Trimming cost V 5 bases and J 6 bases, with 19 bases left between them. CDR1 and CDR2 (germline): DFQATT, SNEGSKA (reference sequence). The CDR3 spans 14 residues. CDR3 DNA: TGCAGTGCTTCTCTTGGGACTTCTTCGAAGACCCAGTACTTC. Its translation is CSASLGTSSKTQYF.

This clonotype occurred a few times. The chain uses TRBV12-3 or TRBV12-4 and TRBJ2-5, with 12 bases that match TRBD2. J lost 2 bases, V lost 6 bases, and 7 bases had no gene match. This CDR3 region has 16 residues. CDR3 nucleotides: TGTGCCAGCAGATTGACTAGCGGGGGCCTACAAGAGACCCAGTACTTC. It encodes CASRLTSGGLQETQYF.

This clonotype came up a few times. The chain couples TRBV4-1 to TRBJ2-7; TRBD1 aligns across 7 bases. Trimming cost V 4 bases and J 2 bases; bases outside gene matches: 11. Germline V lookup: CDR1 MGHRA, CDR2 YSYEKL. The CDR3 extends over 16 amino acids. CDR3 sequence (DNA): TGCGCCAGCAGCCTAGGGGGAACAGGGGAAACCTACGAGCAGTACTTC. It encodes CASSLGGTGETYEQYF.

This clonotype has just a few counts. The chain joins TRBV20-1 to TRBJ2-3; 9 bases fit TRBD2. CDR3 length: 16 amino acids. J was trimmed by 4 bases and V by 3 bases; bases with no gene match: 11. CDR1 is DFQATT and CDR2 is SNEGSKA in the germline V gene (reference sequence). The CDR3: CSASPQLAGIPDTQYF. The CDR3 DNA reads TGCAGTGCTAGCCCTCAGCTAGCGGGGATTCCAGATACGCAGTATTTT.

This clonotype was detected ten times or more. V and J are TRBV5-1 and TRBJ2-5, with 8 positions matching TRBD2. The V segment lost 1 base and the J segment 5 bases; nucleotides outside the gene matches: 10. Germline V gene sequence: CDR1 SGHRS, CDR2 YFSETQ. This CDR3 spans 16 amino acids. The CDR3 DNA reads TGCGCCAGCAGCTTGTTTCCAGCGGGGGCCGGGGAGACCCAGTACTTC. This translates into CASSLFPAGAGETQYF.

This rearrangement joins TRBV28 to TRBJ2-5; the match to TRBD1 covers 9 bases. The CDR3 runs to 16 residues. CDR1 is MDHEN and CDR2 is SYDVKM in the germline V gene. With V trimmed by 5 bases and J by 1 base, 8 bases remained unmatched. This CDR3 reads CASSPGQGRFQETQYF. The CDR3 bases are TGTGCCAGCAGTCCGGGACAGGGTCGGTTCCAAGAGACCCAGTACTTC. Full variable domain (outside the CDR3, taken from reference TRBV28 and TRBJ2-5): DVKVTQSSRYLVKRTGEKVFLECVQDMDHENMFWYRQDPGLGLRLIYFSYDVKMKEKGDIPEGYSVSREKKERFSLILESASTNQTSMYLCASSPGQGRFQETQYFGPGTRLLVL.

There are a few counts of this clonotype. The chain combines TRBV20-1 with TRBJ2-1; D is undetermined. The CDR3 is made up of 14 amino acids. The germline V gene encodes CDR1 DFQATT and CDR2 SNEGSKA (reference sequence). Trimming pared 4 bases from V and 0 bases from J, leaving 10 bases between. CDR3 in DNA: TGCAGTGCTATCCTCTCTAGCTCCTACAATGAGCAGTTCTTC. Translation: CSAILSSSYNEQFF.

This clonotype showed up just a few times. The chain employs TRBV25-1 and TRBJ1-5; D not resolved. The CDR3 contains 15 residues. Between the trimmed V and J ends, which lost 9 bases and 7 bases, there was a span of 22 bases. Germline V gene sequence: CDR1 MGHDK, CDR2 SYGVNS. The CDR3 nucleotides are TGTGCCAGTTCAGGTCGGGAGTCTCTAGAGCAGCCCCAGCATTTT. Its translation: CASSGRESLEQPQHF.